The 30 T cell receptor beta chains below were found in one sample sequenced in a study of T cell responses to AZD1222 COVID-19 vaccine. Clones were read by immunoSEQ multiplex PCR, and TCRdb kept only the in-frame ones, dropping some. The sample holds some 120,000 clones, more than 85% seen once. The material sequenced was peripheral blood, taken on day 0 of MenACWY control vaccination. These receptors were collected from an adult in good health.

The chain carries TRBV19 and TRBJ2-1, with 9 bases aligning to TRBD2. CDR1 and CDR2 (germline): LNHDA, SQIVND (reference sequence). J was trimmed by 2 bases and V by 5 bases; bases with no gene match: 4. CDR3 length: 15 residues. This CDR3 reads CASSFGLAPYNEQFF. CDR3 bases: TGTGCCAGTAGTTTCGGACTAGCGCCCTACAATGAGCAGTTCTTC.

This clone was picked up one time. V and J are TRBV27 and TRBJ1-2; 7 positions match TRBD1. Germline V gene lookup returns CDR1 MNHEY and CDR2 SMNVEV (reference sequence). V shed 4 bases, J shed 9 bases, and the junction held 8 bases outside the gene matches. The CDR3 loop spans 13 amino acids. The CDR3 protein is CASSSGQALSYTF. CDR3 DNA sequence: TGTGCCAGCAGTTCCGGACAGGCTCTAAGCTACACCTTC.

The V and J genes are TRBV5-1 and TRBJ2-3; no reliable D call. Germline values: CDR1 SGHRS, CDR2 YFSETQ. The CDR3 spans 16 residues. The ends were cut back, 1 base at V and 6 bases at J, with 18 bases in the middle. The CDR3 loop reads CASSLSALGEVDTQYF. The CDR3 DNA reads TGCGCCAGCAGCTTGTCGGCTTTAGGAGAGGTGGATACGCAGTATTTT.

The rearrangement uses TRBV7-8 and TRBJ1-6, with TRBD1 matching 8 bases. With V trimmed by 1 base and J by 9 bases, 14 bases remained unmatched. This CDR3 is built from 18 residues. Per germline, CDR1 SGHVS and CDR2 FQNEAQ. The CDR3: CASSLEGMEDRVSSPLHF. The DNA of the CDR3 is TGTGCCAGCAGCTTAGAGGGAATGGAGGACAGGGTCTCTTCACCCCTCCACTTT.

This clone was detected only a few times. The chain uses TRBV5-6 and TRBJ1-5; 8 positions match TRBD1. The trim removed 2 bases at V and 4 bases at J, leaving 5 bases unmatched. This CDR3 has 15 amino acids. Germline-derived CDR1 and CDR2 are SGHDT and YYEEEE. The CDR3 DNA follows: TGTGCCAGCAGCTTTGGGAGACAGGGGAATCAGCCCCAGCATTTT. The encoded protein is CASSFGRQGNQPQHF.

This clone was seen a handful of times. DNA for the CDR3: TGTGCCAGCAGCGTAACCCCGGGACAGGGATACACTGAAGCTTTCTTT. Translation gives CASSVTPGQGYTEAFF. This chain uses TRBV9 with TRBJ1-1, with TRBD1 identical over 9 bases. The J segment lost 3 bases and the V segment lost 1 base, leaving 7 bases of the junction unmatched. The CDR3 has 16 residues. In germline, CDR1 is SGDLS, CDR2 YYNGEE.

This chain joins TRBV5-7 and TRBJ2-1; 12 positions match TRBD2. TRBV5-7 is assigned to the ORF class and has an uncertain function. CDR3 size: 14 residues. The trim removed 3 bases at V and 7 bases at J, leaving 2 bases unmatched. This CDR3 is CASSSSGRGNEQFF. CDR3 DNA: TGTGCCAGCAGCTCTAGCGGGAGGGGAAATGAGCAGTTCTTC.

The chain recombines TRBV7-6 with TRBJ2-7, with no clear D. V was pared by 4 bases and J by 3 bases, with 4 bases between. The germline V gene encodes CDR1 SGHVS and CDR2 FNYEAQ. The CDR3 has 11 residues. CDR3 DNA: TGTGCCAGCAGCTCTAACTACGAGCAGTACTTC. Translating gives CASSSNYEQYF.

The chain carries TRBV6-5 and TRBJ2-2, with D maybe TRBD2 (6 bases). Trimming took off 6 bases at V and 0 bases at J, with 11 bases between the two ends. The germline V gene has CDR1 MNHEY and CDR2 SVGAGI. The CDR3 runs 15 residues. As DNA, the CDR3 is TGTGCCAGCAGCCCCGGGGGAACGAACACCGGGGAGCTGTTTTTT. Protein product: CASSPGGTNTGELFF.

V usage is TRBV9 and J usage is TRBJ1-2; 10 bases agree with TRBD1. V dropped 3 bases and J dropped 3; count of bases not matched to a gene: 5. From germline, CDR1 is SGDLS and CDR2 YYNGEE. This CDR3 region has 15 residues. The DNA for the CDR3 is TGTGCCAGCAGCGCCTGGGACAGGGGAGACTATGGCTACACCTTC. Translation: CASSAWDRGDYGYTF.

V is TRBV27 and J is TRBJ2-2; 9 bases are shared with TRBD2. The CDR3 spans 14 residues. Germline V lookup: CDR1 MNHEY, CDR2 SMNVEV (reference sequence). V lost 6 bases to trimming and J lost 4 bases; unmatched junction nucleotides: 3. CDR3 protein: CASRLAGPTGELFF. The CDR3 bases are TGTGCCAGCAGACTAGCGGGCCCCACCGGGGAGCTGTTTTTT.

The V and J genes are TRBV24-1 and TRBJ1-2; D gene unclear. Looked up from germline, CDR1 is KGHDR and CDR2 is SFDVKD. The CDR3 has 11 amino acids. Trimming took 5 bases from V and 7 from J, leaving 7 bases between them. The CDR3 spells CATSGGSGYTF. CDR3 bases: TGTGCCACCAGTGGCGGTTCTGGCTACACCTTC.

The genes are TRBV6-1 and TRBJ1-2; no reliable D call. The V gene lost 2 bases and the J gene lost 4 bases, with 14 bases spanning the gap. Germline CDR1 MNHNS, CDR2 SASEGT. This CDR3 is built from 15 residues. This chain's CDR3 is CASSEYSGISYGYTF. The CDR3 nucleotides read TGTGCCAGCAGTGAATATTCGGGAATCAGCTATGGCTACACCTTC.

The V and J genes are TRBV21-1 and TRBJ2-1; the table's D call TRBD2 went unverified against the DNA. TRBV21-1 is labeled a pseudogene. The CDR3 runs to 14 residues. The CDR3 DNA reads TGTGCCAGCAGCAAAGTGCGGGAGATACATGAGCAGTTCTTC. This sequence encodes CASSKVREIHEQFF.

The chain uses TRBV18 and TRBJ1-1; no reliable D call. V was pared by 3 bases and J by 6 bases, with 8 bases between. The germline V gene has CDR1 KGHSH and CDR2 LQKENI. The CDR3 consists of 12 residues. In DNA form, the CDR3 reads TGTGCCAGCTCACCGGGTGTCGCTGAAGCTTTCTTT. Protein product: CASSPGVAEAFF.

The rearrangement links TRBV5-1 to TRBJ2-3, with D perhaps matching TRBD2 (6 bases). The V and J ends lost 0 bases and 1 base respectively, with 6 bases between them. This CDR3 region has 14 residues. Germline V gives CDR1 SGHRS, CDR2 YFSETQ. The CDR3 sequence: CASSLGGGTDTQYF. The CDR3 DNA reads as TGCGCCAGCAGCTTGGGCGGGGGCACAGATACGCAGTATTTT.

The V and J genes are TRBV11-2 and TRBJ1-6, with 8 bases matching TRBD1. The CDR3 length is 19 residues. Germline V CDR1 and CDR2: SGHAT, FQNNGV. Trimming at V came to 5 bases and at J to 5 bases, leaving 17 bases not matched to a gene. CDR3 bases: TGTGCCAGCAGCGGCCGACAGGGGACGCTTGGTGTAAATAATTCACCCCTCCACTTT. As protein: CASSGRQGTLGVNNSPLHF.

This clone has just one count. V gene TRBV23-1 combines with J gene TRBJ2-2; TRBD2 matches 7 bases. TRBV23-1 is given ORF status, its function remaining uncertain. This CDR3 has 16 amino acids. With V trimmed by 4 bases and J by 4 bases, 9 bases remained unmatched. The CDR3 DNA reads as TGCGCCAGCAGTCTCGGCGGGAGAATGAGCACCGGGGAGCTGTTTTTT. Amino acids: CASSLGGRMSTGELFF.

The V and J genes are TRBV6-5 and TRBJ1-1; the D gene is possibly TRBD1 (5 bases). Trimming removed 2 bases at V and 2 bases at J, with 9 bases between. The CDR3 is 14 amino acids. The germline V gene has CDR1 MNHEY and CDR2 SVGAGI. The CDR3 here is CASSYTDSNTEAFF. The CDR3 DNA reads TGTGCCAGCAGTTACACCGACAGCAACACTGAAGCTTTCTTT.

V gene TRBV3-1 (or the pseudogene TRBV3-2) combines with J gene TRBJ1-1; 7 positions agree with TRBD1. CDR1 LGHDT and CDR2 YNNKEL come from the germline V gene (reference sequence). The CDR3 covers 15 residues. V gave up 6 bases and J gave up 3 bases; unmatched junction bases: 10. CDR3 DNA: TGTGCCAGCAGACCTACTCTGACAGGGTACACTGAAGCTTTCTTT. This gives the protein CASRPTLTGYTEAFF.

The V call is TRBV11-2, the J call TRBJ2-1, with 7 bases aligning to TRBD2. Per the germline V gene, CDR1 is SGHAT and CDR2 is FQNNGV. The CDR3 is made up of 15 amino acids. V was clipped by 7 bases and J by 9 bases; unmatched bases: 15. The CDR3 region has the DNA TGTGCCAGCACAATTTTTATGAGGGAGGGCCGTGAGCAGTTCTTC. Translated, it gives CASTIFMREGREQFF.

This rearrangement joins TRBV3-1 (or the pseudogene TRBV3-2) to TRBJ1-6; unclear D gene. The CDR3 is 19 amino acids. The V end was cut by 1 base, the J end by 8 bases, with 24 bases between. The germline CDR1 and CDR2 sequences are LGHDT and YNNKEL (reference sequence). CDR3 bases: TGTGCCAGCAGCCAAGGCTACAGAGAGCTAAGGCTTCGTGATTCACCCCTCCACTTT. Protein: CASSQGYRELRLRDSPLHF.

This clone has only a few counts. J is TRBJ2-7 and V is TRBV10-1; 8 positions match TRBD2. The CDR3 runs to 14 residues. V was pared by 4 bases and J by 3 bases, with 5 bases of the junction left unmatched. The germline CDR1 and CDR2 sequences are WNHNN and SYGVQD (reference sequence). The CDR3 is CASSVSSGSYEQYF. CDR3 nucleotide sequence: TGCGCCAGCAGTGTTTCAAGCGGGAGCTACGAGCAGTACTTC.

The V call is TRBV30, the J call TRBJ1-6, with 12 positions matching TRBD1. CDR1 is GTSNPN, CDR2 SVGIG, per germline (reference sequence). V trimming: 2 bases; J trimming: 9 bases; junction bases outside the gene matches: 5. CDR3 length: 15 residues. This chain's CDR3 is CAWSYPGQGASPLHF. CDR3 sequence (DNA): TGTGCCTGGAGTTATCCGGGACAGGGGGCTTCACCCCTCCACTTT. The complete variable domain, with remaining parts taken from reference TRBV30 and TRBJ1-6, reads SQTIHQWPATLVQPVGSPLSLECTVEGTSNPNLYWYRQAAGRGLQLLFYSVGIGQISSEVPQNLSASRPQDRQFILSSKKLLLSDSGFYLCAWSYPGQGASPLHFGNGTRLTVT.

This chain joins TRBV6-2 or TRBV6-3 and TRBJ1-1, with D perhaps matching TRBD1 (5 bases). V lost 6 bases, J lost 6 bases, and 17 bases lay in between. The CDR3 consists of 14 residues. Germline CDR1 reads MNHEY; CDR2 reads SVGEGT. The CDR3 DNA follows: TGTGCCAGCAGCACGCCCGTGGGGCAGGCTGAAGCTTTCTTT. Translated, it gives CASSTPVGQAEAFF.

The V call is TRBV7-9, the J call TRBJ2-5; D is unclear. Trimming left V 5 bases short and J 0 bases short, with 22 bases between. The CDR3 consists of 18 residues. The germline V gene encodes CDR1 SEHNR and CDR2 FQNEAQ (reference sequence). CDR3 protein: CASSLTKQSLPYQETQYF. The DNA of the CDR3 is TGTGCCAGCAGCCTCACAAAACAGAGCCTCCCCTACCAAGAGACCCAGTACTTC.

J is TRBJ1-6 and V is TRBV27, with D possibly TRBD1 on 6 matching bases. Germline V lookup: CDR1 MNHEY, CDR2 SMNVEV (reference sequence). There are 14 residues in the CDR3. Trimming removed 2 bases from V and 9 bases from J, with 11 bases in between. This chain's CDR3 is CASSLGVGGSPLHF. In DNA, the CDR3 is TGTGCCAGCAGTTTAGGTGTAGGGGGTTCACCCCTCCACTTT.

V and J are TRBV7-2 and TRBJ2-1; 11 nucleotides align to TRBD2. The CDR3 covers 16 residues. CDR1 is SGHTA, CDR2 FQGNSA, per germline. Trimming removed 3 bases from V and 1 base from J; junction bases left unmatched: 2. CDR3 bases: TGTGCCAGCAGCTTGGTAGCGGGAGGGTCCTACAATGAGCAGTTCTTC. It specifies CASSLVAGGSYNEQFF.

V is TRBV19 and J is TRBJ1-2; no clear D gene. Trimming took 6 bases from V and 8 from J, leaving 16 bases between them. Germline-derived CDR1 and CDR2 are LNHDA and SQIVND (reference sequence). The CDR3 is 13 amino acids. The CDR3 spells CASSPRSSGGYTF. In DNA form, the CDR3 reads TGTGCCAGTAGCCCCCGGAGTTCGGGGGGCTACACCTTC.

This clone was seen a single time. The chain joins TRBV27 to TRBJ1-2; 7 positions match TRBD1. CDR3 length: 15 amino acids. Germline V gene lookup returns CDR1 MNHEY and CDR2 SMNVEV (reference sequence). The V gene end was trimmed by 6 bases and the J gene end by 4 bases; junction bases not matched to a gene: 11. The CDR3 DNA is TGTGCCAGCAGGCCGGCTACAGGGGACCTCTATGGCTACACCTTC. Amino acid sequence: CASRPATGDLYGYTF.